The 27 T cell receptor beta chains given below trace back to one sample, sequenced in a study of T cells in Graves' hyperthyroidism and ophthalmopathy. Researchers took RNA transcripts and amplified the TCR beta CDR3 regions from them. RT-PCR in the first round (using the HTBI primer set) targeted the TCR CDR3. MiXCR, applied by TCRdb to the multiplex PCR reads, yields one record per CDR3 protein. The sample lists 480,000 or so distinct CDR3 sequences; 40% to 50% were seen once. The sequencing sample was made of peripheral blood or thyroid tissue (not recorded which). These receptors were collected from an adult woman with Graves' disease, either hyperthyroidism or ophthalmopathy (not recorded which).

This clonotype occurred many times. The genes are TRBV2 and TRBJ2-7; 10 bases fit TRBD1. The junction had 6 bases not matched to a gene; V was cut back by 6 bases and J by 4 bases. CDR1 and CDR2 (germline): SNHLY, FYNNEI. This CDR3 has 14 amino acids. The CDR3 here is CASRGGTGAYEQYF. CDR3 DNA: TGTGCCAGCAGAGGGGGGACAGGGGCGTACGAGCAGTACTTC. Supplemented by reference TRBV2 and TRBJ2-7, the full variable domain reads EPEVTQTPSHQVTQMGQEVILRCVPISNHLYFYWYRQILGQKVEFLVSFYNNEISEKSEIFDDQFSVERPDGSNFTLKIRSTKLEDSAMYFCASRGGTGAYEQYFGPGTRLTVT.

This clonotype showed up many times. The CDR3 DNA sequence: TGTGCCAGCAGCCTTCCATCTGGAAACACCATATATTTT. Protein sequence: CASSLPSGNTIYF. The chain links TRBV28 to TRBJ1-3; D uncertain. The CDR3 extends over 13 amino acids. V was pared by 6 bases and J by 1 base, with 7 bases between. Germline loops: CDR1 MDHEN, CDR2 SYDVKM.

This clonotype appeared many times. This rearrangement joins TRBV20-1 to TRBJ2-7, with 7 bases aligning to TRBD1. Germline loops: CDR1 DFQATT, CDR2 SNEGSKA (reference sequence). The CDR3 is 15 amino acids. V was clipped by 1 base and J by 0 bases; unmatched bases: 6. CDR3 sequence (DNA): TGCAGTGCTAGAGTCCCAGGGGGTGCCTCCTACGAGCAGTACTTC. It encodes CSARVPGGASYEQYF.

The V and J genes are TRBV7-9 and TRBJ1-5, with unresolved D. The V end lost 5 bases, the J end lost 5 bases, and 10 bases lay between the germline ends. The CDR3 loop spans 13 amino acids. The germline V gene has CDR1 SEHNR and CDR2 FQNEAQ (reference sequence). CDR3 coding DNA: TGTGCCAGCAGCCCCAATGAGGATCAGCCCCAGCATTTT. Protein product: CASSPNEDQPQHF.

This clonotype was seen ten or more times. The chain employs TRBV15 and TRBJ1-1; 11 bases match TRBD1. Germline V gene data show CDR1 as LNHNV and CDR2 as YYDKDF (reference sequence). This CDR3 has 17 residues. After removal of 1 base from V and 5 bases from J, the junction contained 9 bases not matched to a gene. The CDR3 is CATSRGTGTGGWTEAFF. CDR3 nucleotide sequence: TGTGCCACCAGCAGAGGGACCGGGACAGGGGGTTGGACTGAAGCTTTCTTT. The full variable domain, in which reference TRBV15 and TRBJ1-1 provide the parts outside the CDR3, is DAMVIQNPRYQVTQFGKPVTLSCSQTLNHNVMYWYQQKSSQAPKLLFHYYDKDFNNEADTPDNFQSRRPNTSFCFLDIRSPGLGDTAMYLCATSRGTGTGGWTEAFFGQGTRLTVV.

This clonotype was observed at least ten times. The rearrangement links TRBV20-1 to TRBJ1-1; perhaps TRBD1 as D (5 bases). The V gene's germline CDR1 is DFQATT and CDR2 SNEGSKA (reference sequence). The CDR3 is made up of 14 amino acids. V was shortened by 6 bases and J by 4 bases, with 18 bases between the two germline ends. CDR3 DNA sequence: TGCAGTGCCCGCCCCGGGACGGGGGGCACTGAAGCTTTCTTT. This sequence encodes CSARPGTGGTEAFF.

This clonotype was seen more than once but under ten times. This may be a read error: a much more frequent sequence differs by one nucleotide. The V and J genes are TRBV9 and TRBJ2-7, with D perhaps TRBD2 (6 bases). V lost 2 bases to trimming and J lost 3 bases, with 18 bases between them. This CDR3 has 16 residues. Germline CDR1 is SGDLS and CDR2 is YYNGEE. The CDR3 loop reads CASSVGTFSSYYEQYF. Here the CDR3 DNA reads TGTGCCAGCAGCGTCGGGACTTTCTCAAGCTACTACGAGCAGTACTTC.

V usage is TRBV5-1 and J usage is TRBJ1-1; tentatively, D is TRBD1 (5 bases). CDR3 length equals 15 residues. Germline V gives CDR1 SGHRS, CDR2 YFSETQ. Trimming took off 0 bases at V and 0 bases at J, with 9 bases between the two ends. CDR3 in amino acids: CASSLAGPMNTEAFF. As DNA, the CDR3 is TGCGCCAGCAGCTTGGCGGGACCGATGAACACTGAAGCTTTCTTT.

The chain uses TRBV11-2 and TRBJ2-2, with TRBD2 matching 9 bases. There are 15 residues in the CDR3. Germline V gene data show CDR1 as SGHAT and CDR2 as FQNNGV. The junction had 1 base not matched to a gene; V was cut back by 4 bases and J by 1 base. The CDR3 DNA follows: TGTGCCAGCAGCTATAGCGGGGGGAACACCGGGGAGCTGTTTTTT. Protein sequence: CASSYSGGNTGELFF.

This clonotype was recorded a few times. The CDR3 sequence is CASSALTRTHELFF. CDR3 coding DNA: TGTGCCAGCAGCGCCCTAACGCGGACACATGAGCTGTTTTTT. The rearrangement joins TRBV11-2 to TRBJ2-2; maybe TRBD1 (5 bases). Trimming removed 5 bases at V and 11 bases at J, with 18 bases between. This CDR3 region has 14 residues. Germline V lookup: CDR1 SGHAT, CDR2 FQNNGV.

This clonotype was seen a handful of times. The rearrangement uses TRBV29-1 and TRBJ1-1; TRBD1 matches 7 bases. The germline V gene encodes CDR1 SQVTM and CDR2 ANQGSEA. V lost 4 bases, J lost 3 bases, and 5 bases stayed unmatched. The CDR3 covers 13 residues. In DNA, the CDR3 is TGCAGCGTTGCTGTGGGACAGCACACTGAAGCTTTCTTT. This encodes CSVAVGQHTEAFF.

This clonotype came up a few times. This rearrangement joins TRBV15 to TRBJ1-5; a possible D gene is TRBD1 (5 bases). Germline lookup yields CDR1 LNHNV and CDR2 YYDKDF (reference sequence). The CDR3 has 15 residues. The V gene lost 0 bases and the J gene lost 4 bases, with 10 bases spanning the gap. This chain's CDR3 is CATSREGRDNQPQHF. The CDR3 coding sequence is TGTGCCACCAGCAGAGAAGGCAGGGATAATCAGCCCCAGCATTTT.

The CDR3, as DNA: TGTGCCATCAGTGAAATGGAAAACGAGCAGTACTTC. It translates to CAISEMENEQYF. This sequence joins TRBV10-3 and TRBJ2-7; D is uncertain. Trimming left V 3 bases short and J 5 bases short, with 8 bases between. Germline V gives CDR1 ENHRY, CDR2 SYGVKD. The CDR3 is made up of 12 amino acids.

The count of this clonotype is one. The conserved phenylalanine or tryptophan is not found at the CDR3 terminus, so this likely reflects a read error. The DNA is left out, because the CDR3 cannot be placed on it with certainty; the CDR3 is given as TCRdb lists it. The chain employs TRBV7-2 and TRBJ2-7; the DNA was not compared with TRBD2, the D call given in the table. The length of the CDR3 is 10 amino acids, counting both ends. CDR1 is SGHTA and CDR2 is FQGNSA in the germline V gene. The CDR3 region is CASSLSLGGG.

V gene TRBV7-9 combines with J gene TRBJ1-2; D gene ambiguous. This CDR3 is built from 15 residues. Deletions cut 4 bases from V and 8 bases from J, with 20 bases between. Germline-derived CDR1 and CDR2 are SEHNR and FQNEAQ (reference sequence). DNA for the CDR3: TGTGCCAGCAGCTCCTCCCGGACGGGCAAGGGAGGCTACACCTTC. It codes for CASSSSRTGKGGYTF.

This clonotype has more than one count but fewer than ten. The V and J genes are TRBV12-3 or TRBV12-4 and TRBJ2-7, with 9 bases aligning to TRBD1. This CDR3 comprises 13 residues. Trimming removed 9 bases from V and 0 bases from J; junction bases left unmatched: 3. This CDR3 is CASGTGISYEQYF. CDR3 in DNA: TGTGCCAGTGGGACAGGGATCTCCTACGAGCAGTACTTC.

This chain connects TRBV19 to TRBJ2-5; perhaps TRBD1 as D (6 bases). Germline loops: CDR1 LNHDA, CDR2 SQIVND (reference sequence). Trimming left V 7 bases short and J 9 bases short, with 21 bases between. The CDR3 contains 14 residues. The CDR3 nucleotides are TGTGCCAGTAAGGAAGCCGGACAGTATCAGCCCCAGTACTTC. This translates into CASKEAGQYQPQYF.

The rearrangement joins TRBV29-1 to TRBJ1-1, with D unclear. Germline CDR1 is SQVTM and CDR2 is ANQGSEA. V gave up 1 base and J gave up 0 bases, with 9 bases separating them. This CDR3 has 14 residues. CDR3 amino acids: CSVEGSKMNTEAFF. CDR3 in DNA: TGCAGCGTTGAAGGGTCCAAGATGAACACTGAAGCTTTCTTT. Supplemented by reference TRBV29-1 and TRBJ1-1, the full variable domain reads SAVISQKPSRDICQRGTSLTIQCQVDSQVTMMFWYRQQPGQSLTLIATANQGSEATYESGFVIDKFPISRPNLTFSTLTVSNMSPEDSSIYLCSVEGSKMNTEAFFGQGTRLTVV.

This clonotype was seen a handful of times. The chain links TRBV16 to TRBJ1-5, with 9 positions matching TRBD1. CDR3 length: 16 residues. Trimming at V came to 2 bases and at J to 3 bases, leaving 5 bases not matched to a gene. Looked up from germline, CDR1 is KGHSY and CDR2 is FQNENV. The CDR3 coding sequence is TGTGCCAGCAGCCAACTGGGACAGGGCCTCAATCAGCCCCAGCATTTT. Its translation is CASSQLGQGLNQPQHF.

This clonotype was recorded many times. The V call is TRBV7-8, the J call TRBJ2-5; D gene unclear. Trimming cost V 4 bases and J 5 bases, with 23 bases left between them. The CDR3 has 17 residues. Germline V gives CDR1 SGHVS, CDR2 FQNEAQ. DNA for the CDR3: TGTGCCAGCAGCTCACACCCCCGAGGCAGGAAAGGGGAGACCCAGTACTTC. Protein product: CASSSHPRGRKGETQYF.

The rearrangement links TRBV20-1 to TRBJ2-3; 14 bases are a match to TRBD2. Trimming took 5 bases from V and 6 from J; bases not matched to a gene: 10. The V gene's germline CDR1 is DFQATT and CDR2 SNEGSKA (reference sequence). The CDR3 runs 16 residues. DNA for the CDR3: TGCAGTGCTTTTAGCCTGGGACTAGCGGGAGCTGATACGCAGTATTTT. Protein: CSAFSLGLAGADTQYF.

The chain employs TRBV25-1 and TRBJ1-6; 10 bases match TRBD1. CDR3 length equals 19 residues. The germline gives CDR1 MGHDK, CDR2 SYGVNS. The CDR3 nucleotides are TGTGCTAACCACCGGGACAGGGGCCTTTTGAGCTCCTATAATTCACCCCTCCACTTT. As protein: CANHRDRGLLSSYNSPLHF.

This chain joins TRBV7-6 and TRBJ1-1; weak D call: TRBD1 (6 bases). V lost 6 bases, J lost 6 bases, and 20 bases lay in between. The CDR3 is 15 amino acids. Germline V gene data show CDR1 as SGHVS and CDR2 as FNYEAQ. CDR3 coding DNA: TGTGCCAGCAGTCTTTCCAGGGGCGGGACCGCTGAAGCTTTCTTT. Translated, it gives CASSLSRGGTAEAFF.

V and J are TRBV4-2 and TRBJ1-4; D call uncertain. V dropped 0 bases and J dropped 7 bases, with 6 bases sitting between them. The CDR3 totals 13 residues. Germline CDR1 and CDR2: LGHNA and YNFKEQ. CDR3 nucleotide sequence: TGTGCCAGCAGCCAAGATGGAGGTGAAAAACTGTTTTTT. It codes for CASSQDGGEKLFF.

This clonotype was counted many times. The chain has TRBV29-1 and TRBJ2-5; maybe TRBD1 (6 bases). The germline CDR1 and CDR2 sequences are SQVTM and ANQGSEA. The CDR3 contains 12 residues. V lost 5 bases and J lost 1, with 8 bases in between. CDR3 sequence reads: CSVTTGQETQYF. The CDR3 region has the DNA TGCAGCGTTACGACAGGCCAAGAGACCCAGTACTTC.

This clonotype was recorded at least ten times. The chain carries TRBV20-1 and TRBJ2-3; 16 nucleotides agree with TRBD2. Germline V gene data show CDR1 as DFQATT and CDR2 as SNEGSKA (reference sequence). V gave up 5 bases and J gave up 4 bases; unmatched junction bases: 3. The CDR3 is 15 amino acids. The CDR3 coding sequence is TGCAGTGCTGATGGGACTAGCGGGAGGGCAGATACGCAGTATTTT. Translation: CSADGTSGRADTQYF.

Written as DNA, the CDR3 is TGTGCCAGCAGAACCACAGGGACAGTCGTAAGCGGGGAGCTGTTTTTT. Its translation is CASRTTGTVVSGELFF. The chain couples TRBV2 to TRBJ2-2; 7 bases fit TRBD1. In germline, CDR1 is SNHLY, CDR2 FYNNEI. This CDR3 is built from 16 residues. J was trimmed by 7 bases and V by 6 bases; bases with no gene match: 14.